This T cell receptor beta chain was sequenced during a study of T cell responses to AZD1222 COVID-19 vaccine. Study-wide results and caveats: The breadth and depth of Spike-specific TCRs increased once two AZD1222 doses had been given. No day 14 peak samples; only post-peak repertoires were characterized. At 160-218 and 743-854, vaccine-associated CD4 TCRs were dominant, and they spanned spike.

This clone appeared a few times. Its specificity is not known. CDR3 size: 16 residues. CDR1 and CDR2 from the germline V gene are SGHVS and FNYEAQ. V lost 5 bases to trimming and J lost 0 bases, with 11 bases between them. The table came from immunoSEQ multiplex PCR; TCRdb's copy has only in-frame clones and leaves some out. In the table there are some 200,000 clones, 90% to 95% of which are singletons. V and J are TRBV7-6 and TRBJ2-6; D is uncertain. Here the sequenced sample was peripheral blood, taken 28 days after the second dose of the MenACWY control vaccine. The sequence derives from an adult who received the MenACWY meningococcal vaccine as a control. CDR3 loop: CASSREAASGANVLTF. The CDR3 bases are TGTGCCAGCAGCCGTGAGGCGGCCTCTGGGGCCAACGTCCTGACTTTC.